This T cell receptor (beta chain) was profiled in a study of cytomegalovirus exposure and HLA in healthy donors. In the study overall: An earlier analysis found 100 million or so unique TCR beta sequences from about 190 million T cells. Study results and caveats: Later analysis demonstrated an association between a missense DCLRE1C variant and TCR beta V- and J-gene trimming. Data from an earlier analysis indicated that most TCR beta V segments were productive either about 90% or about 30% of the time.

With respect to this clone: What it recognizes is unknown.

60 Vbeta and 13 Jbeta primers were used in PCR. Here immunoSEQ multiplex PCR was the method, and the copy in TCRdb shows in-frame clones only, minus some. In the table there are some 150,000 clones, 65% to 85% of which are singletons. The V end was cut by 5 bases, the J end by 0 bases, with 5 bases between. The CDR3 extends over 11 amino acids. CDR1 is DFQATT and CDR2 is SNEGSKA in the germline V gene (reference sequence). The rearrangement uses TRBV20-1 and TRBJ2-7; D gene uncertain. The sequencing input was PBMCs. This sequence was found in a woman aged 25-40 years in good health and CMV-seropositive. CDR3 coding DNA: TGCAGTGCTTACTACTCCTACGAGCAGTACTTC. The encoded protein is CSAYYSYEQYF.